Below are 19 T cell receptor beta chains sequenced from a single sample in a study of CD8+CD57+ T cells in acquired aplastic anemia. It was genomic DNA that served as the template for profiling TCR beta VDJ and CDR3. TCRdb recomputed calls from the reads with MiXCR, one row per CDR3 protein. The sample has 90,000 to 130,000 distinct CDR3 sequences, 51% seen once. Sequencing was carried out using sorted CD4+, CD8+, or CD8+CD57+ T cells (not recorded which) from PBMCs. These receptors were obtained from a human donor in good health, serving as a control.

Concerning this clonotype: At one end the junction does not follow the germline gene, possibly because of a read error. V gene TRBV6-1 combines with J gene TRBJ1-6; 10 nucleotides agree with TRBD1. Germline V gene lookup returns CDR1 MNHNS and CDR2 SASEGT. This CDR3 has 15 residues. The CDR3 spells CASSRQGADNSPLHF. DNA of the CDR3: TGTGCCAGCAGCCGACAGGGGGCTGATAACTCACCCCTCCACTTT.

This clonotype came up a few times. V and J are TRBV19 and TRBJ2-7; possibly TRBD2 for D (6 bases). CDR3 length equals 14 residues. V was cut by 3 bases and J by 2 bases, with 11 bases left in between. Per germline, CDR1 LNHDA and CDR2 SQIVND (reference sequence). As DNA, the CDR3 is TGTGCCAGTAGTATTCGTCTAGCGACCTACGAGCAGTACTTC. Its protein is CASSIRLATYEQYF. Full variable domain (remainder filled in from reference TRBV19 and TRBJ2-7): DGGITQSPKYLFRKEGQNVTLSCEQNLNHDAMYWYRQDPGQGLRLIYYSQIVNDFQKGDIAEGYSVSREKKESFPLTVTSAQKNPTAFYLCASSIRLATYEQYFGPGTRLTVT.

This clonotype appeared many times. The rearrangement uses TRBV29-1 and TRBJ1-2; the D gene is possibly TRBD1 (6 bases). Trimming left V 4 bases short and J 2 bases short, with 14 bases between. The CDR3 loop spans 14 amino acids. From germline, CDR1 is SQVTM and CDR2 ANQGSEA. CDR3 sequence (DNA): TGCAGCGTTGCGGACAGCCGACGGAACTATGGCTACACCTTC. Protein product: CSVADSRRNYGYTF.

Comment on this clonotype: One base away lies a much larger clone, so this may be a sequencing read error. This rearrangement joins TRBV30 to TRBJ1-2; the D is unclear. The CDR3 covers 12 residues. The germline CDR1 and CDR2 sequences are GTSNPN and SVGIG (reference sequence). The CDR3 DNA reads TGTGCCTGGAGTGGGGTAAACTATGGCTACATCTTC. It codes for CAWSGVNYGYIF.

The chain recombines TRBV9 with TRBJ2-3; 11 nucleotides agree with TRBD2. CDR3 size: 16 residues. The trim removed 7 bases at V and 0 bases at J, leaving 7 bases unmatched. The germline V gene has CDR1 SGDLS and CDR2 YYNGEE. This CDR3 is CASGNSGGGSTDTQYF. DNA of the CDR3: TGTGCCAGCGGAAATAGCGGGGGGGGTAGCACAGATACGCAGTATTTT.

The rearrangement joins TRBV10-3 to TRBJ1-2; D remains ambiguous. The CDR3 runs 14 residues. Germline values: CDR1 ENHRY, CDR2 SYGVKD. Trimming took off 0 bases at V and 5 bases at J, with 10 bases between the two ends. The CDR3 loop is CAISESWPQYGYTF. CDR3 in DNA: TGTGCCATCAGTGAGTCCTGGCCGCAGTATGGCTACACCTTC.

V is TRBV6-1 and J is TRBJ1-2; the D gene is possibly TRBD1 (5 bases). This CDR3 has 16 residues. Trimming shortened V by 0 bases and J by 8 bases, and 19 bases separated the two germline ends. Germline loops: CDR1 MNHNS, CDR2 SASEGT. CDR3 DNA: TGTGCCAGCAGTGAAGCGGTCAGGGTTGGGGGTAGGGGCTACACCTTC. This encodes CASSEAVRVGGRGYTF.

This clonotype has just one count. A much larger clone is a single base away; this may be a read error. The CDR3 is CASSQDPRICEQYF. Here the CDR3 DNA reads TGTGCCAGCAGCCAAGATCCTAGGATTTGCGAGCAGTACTTC. The genes are TRBV25-1 and TRBJ2-7; D is undetermined. Germline CDR1 reads MGHDK; CDR2 reads SYGVNS. This CDR3 is built from 14 residues. V dropped 6 bases and J dropped 6 bases, with 18 bases sitting between them.

The rearrangement links TRBV15 to TRBJ1-2; D remains ambiguous. The germline CDR1 and CDR2 sequences are LNHNV and YYDKDF (reference sequence). V was shortened by 1 base and J by 4 bases, with 13 bases between the two germline ends. The length of the CDR3 is 15 residues. CDR3 sequence reads: CATSRVRLPGYGYTF. DNA of the CDR3: TGTGCCACCAGCAGAGTACGGCTTCCGGGCTATGGCTACACCTTC.

The CDR3 DNA reads TGTGCCAGCAGCACCTGGACGGAGAACTATGGCTACACCTTC. It specifies CASSTWTENYGYTF. The V gene is TRBV11-2, the J gene TRBJ1-2, with unresolved D. Germline assignment: CDR1 SGHAT and CDR2 FQNNGV. CDR3 length equals 14 residues. V was trimmed by 5 bases and J by 2 bases, leaving 12 bases between them.

This clonotype was observed a few times. A read error is possible here, since a much larger clone lies one base away. The chain carries TRBV9 and TRBJ2-1, with a possible D match to TRBD2 (6 bases). The CDR3 loop spans 15 amino acids. CDR1 and CDR2 (germline): SGDLS, YYNGEE. Deletions cut 0 bases from V and 9 bases from J, with 16 bases between. The CDR3, as DNA: TGTGCCAGCAGCGTAGGTTCGGGGGTCGGCAGTGAGCAGTTCTTC. It translates to CASSVGSGVGSEQFF.

There are many counts of this clonotype. This chain joins TRBV10-1 and TRBJ2-3; TRBD2 aligns across 7 bases. The CDR3 totals 17 residues. J was trimmed by 5 bases and V by 2 bases; bases with no gene match: 13. Per the germline V gene, CDR1 is WNHNN and CDR2 is SYGVQD (reference sequence). The CDR3 DNA follows: TGCGCCAGCAGTGAGGGGACTACAGGACTCGAGGGAGATACGCAGTATTTT. It specifies CASSEGTTGLEGDTQYF.

This clonotype was recorded many times. The V call is TRBV6-4, the J call TRBJ1-1, with D unresolved. CDR3 length equals 12 residues. CDR1 and CDR2 from the germline V gene are MRHNA and SNTAGT. The V end was cut by 3 bases, the J end by 8 bases, with 10 bases between. CDR3: CASSEPGLEAFF. The CDR3 DNA reads as TGTGCCAGCAGTGAACCGGGCCTAGAAGCTTTCTTT.

The rearrangement links TRBV6-5 to TRBJ1-1; perhaps TRBD1 as D (6 bases). Germline CDR1 is MNHEY and CDR2 is SVGAGI. With 4 bases removed from V and 3 bases from J, the gap between germline ends came to 24 bases. The CDR3 totals 18 residues. The DNA for the CDR3 is TGTGCCAGCAGTTCCTCACCCGCCAGGGGTAGGTGGGACACTGAAGCTTTCTTT. Translated, it gives CASSSSPARGRWDTEAFF.

As concerns this clonotype: A much larger clone lies one base from this, so it may be a read error. The chain links TRBV6-2 or TRBV6-3 to TRBJ1-5, with TRBD1 matching 12 bases. V shed 0 bases, J shed 4 bases, and the junction held 7 bases outside the gene matches. Germline CDR1 reads MNHEY; CDR2 reads SVGEGT. The CDR3 is 18 amino acids. CDR3: CASSYSRGTGGQNQPQHF. CDR3 bases: TGTGCCAGCAGTTACTCGCGGGGGACAGGGGGCCAAAATCAGCCCCAGCATTTT.

This clonotype occurred a few times. The rearrangement joins TRBV20-1 to TRBJ2-1; TRBD2 agrees at 8 bases. This CDR3 contains 15 residues. V was pared by 8 bases and J by 0 bases, with 9 bases of the junction left unmatched. The germline CDR1 and CDR2 sequences are DFQATT and SNEGSKA (reference sequence). CDR3 sequence reads: CSPTLAGSSYNEQFF. In DNA form, the CDR3 reads TGCAGTCCCACTTTAGCGGGGAGCTCCTACAATGAGCAGTTCTTC.

This clonotype occurred a few times. A much larger clone lies a single base off, so this may be a read error. This is likely a read error, given that the CDR3 carries no conserved phenylalanine or tryptophan at its end. The V call is TRBV30, the J call TRBJ1-6; D call uncertain. The CDR3 length is 11 residues. Germline V lookup: CDR1 GTSNPN, CDR2 SVGIG (reference sequence). The CDR3 DNA reads TGTGCTTCTAAGACTAAATCACCCCTCCACTCT. Protein sequence: CASKTKSPLHS.

The chain links TRBV29-1 to TRBJ2-3, with TRBD2 matching over 8 bases. Trimming at V came to 5 bases and at J to 4 bases, leaving 14 bases not matched to a gene. This CDR3 contains 16 residues. Per germline, CDR1 SQVTM and CDR2 ANQGSEA. In nucleotides, the CDR3 is TGCAGCGTTTCCGGCAGGGGTGGGCGGGGGGCAGATACGCAGTATTTT. It is translated as CSVSGRGGRGADTQYF.

This clonotype came up many times. This chain links TRBV4-1 with TRBJ2-7; D possibly uses TRBD1 or TRBD2 (5 bases each). The germline V and J ends were trimmed by 7 bases and 2 bases, with 15 bases remaining between them. The CDR3 totals 14 residues. CDR1 is MGHRA and CDR2 is YSYEKL in the germline V gene. The CDR3 sequence: CASTLGTETYEQYF. The CDR3 DNA sequence: TGCGCCAGCACCCTGGGGACGGAGACCTACGAGCAGTACTTC.